The text below deals with one T cell receptor (beta chain). Its target is unknown. Sequence at one end of the junction differs from germline and may be a read error. The data derive from a study of blood T cells in healthy people across ages. Findings and limits, study-wide: Observed TCR beta diversity per million T cells went down as age went up. This fall followed a roughly linear course with age. Naive CD4+ cells and diversity were both higher in long-lived donors than in aged donors.

The CDR3 has 14 amino acids. The germline gives CDR1 SGHTA, CDR2 FQGTGA. A J-beta primer mix and a sample-barcoded 5' primer were used in a second PCR of about 6 to 12 cycles. Carrying 12 random nucleotides, a template-switch adaptor labeled each individual cDNA molecule. TCRdb analysed the 5' RACE reads with MiXCR anew, one entry per CDR3 protein. Of some 880,000 distinct CDR3 sequences in the sample, about 37% were seen once. The receptor comes from a man between 18 and 35 years old in good health. The rearrangement joins TRBV7-3 to TRBJ2-3; D possibly corresponds to TRBD2 (6 bases). Sequenced material: blood. This chain's CDR3 is CVSSLGGTVDTQYF. The CDR3 DNA reads as TGTGTCAGCAGCTTGGGGGGTACAGTAGATACGCAGTATTTT.